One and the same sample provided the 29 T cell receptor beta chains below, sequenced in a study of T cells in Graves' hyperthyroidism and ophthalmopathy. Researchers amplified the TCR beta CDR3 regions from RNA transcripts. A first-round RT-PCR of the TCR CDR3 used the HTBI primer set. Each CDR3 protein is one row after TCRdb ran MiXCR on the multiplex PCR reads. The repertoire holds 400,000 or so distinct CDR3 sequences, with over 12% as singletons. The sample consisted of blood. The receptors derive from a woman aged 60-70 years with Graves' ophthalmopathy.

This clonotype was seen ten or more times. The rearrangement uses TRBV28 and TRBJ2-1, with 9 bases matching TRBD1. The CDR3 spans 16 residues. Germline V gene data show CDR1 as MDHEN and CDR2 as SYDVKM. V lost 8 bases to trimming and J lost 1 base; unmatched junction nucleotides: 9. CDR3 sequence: CASGAPTGGSYNEQFF. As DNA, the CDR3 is TGTGCCAGCGGGGCCCCGACAGGGGGTTCCTACAATGAGCAGTTCTTC.

CDR3 sequence reads: CASSHGSGRAWPYEQYF. Here the CDR3 DNA reads TGTGCCAGCAGCCACGGAAGCGGGAGGGCCTGGCCCTACGAGCAGTACTTC. This chain joins TRBV14 and TRBJ2-7; 10 bases fit TRBD2. Germline loops: CDR1 SGHDN, CDR2 FVKESK. Trimming took 3 bases from V and 2 from J; bases not matched to a gene: 10. This CDR3 has 17 residues.

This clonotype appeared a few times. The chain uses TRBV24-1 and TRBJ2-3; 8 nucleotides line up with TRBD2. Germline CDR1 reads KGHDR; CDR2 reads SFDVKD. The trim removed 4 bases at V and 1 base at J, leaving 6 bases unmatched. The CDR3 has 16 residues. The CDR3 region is CATSDRRGGRTDTQYF. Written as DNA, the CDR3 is TGTGCCACCAGTGACCGTCGGGGGGGCCGCACAGATACGCAGTATTTT.

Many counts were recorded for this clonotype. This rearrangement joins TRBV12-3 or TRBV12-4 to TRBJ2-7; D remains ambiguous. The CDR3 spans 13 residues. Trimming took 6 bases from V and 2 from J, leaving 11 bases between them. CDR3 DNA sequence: TGTGCCAGCAGCCCCCAGTACCCCTACGAGCAGTACTTC. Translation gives CASSPQYPYEQYF.

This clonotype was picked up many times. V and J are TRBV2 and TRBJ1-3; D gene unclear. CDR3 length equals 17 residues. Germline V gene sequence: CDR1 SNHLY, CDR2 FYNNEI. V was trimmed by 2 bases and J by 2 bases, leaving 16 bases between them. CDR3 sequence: CASSEPADLGTGNTIYF. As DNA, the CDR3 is TGTGCCAGCAGTGAACCCGCGGACCTGGGAACTGGAAACACCATATATTTT.

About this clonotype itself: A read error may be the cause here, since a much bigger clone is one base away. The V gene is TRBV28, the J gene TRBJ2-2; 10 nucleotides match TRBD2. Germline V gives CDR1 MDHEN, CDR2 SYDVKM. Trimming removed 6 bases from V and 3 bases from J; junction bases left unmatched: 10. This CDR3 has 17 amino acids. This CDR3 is CASRETSGTLDTGELFF. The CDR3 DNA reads TGTGCCAGCAGGGAAACTAGCGGGACACTGGACACCGGGGAGCTGTTTTTT. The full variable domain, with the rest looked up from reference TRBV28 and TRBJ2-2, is DVKVTQSSRYLVKRTGEKVFLECVQDMDHENMFWYRQDPGLGLRLIYFSYDVKMKEKGDIPEGYSVSREKKERFSLILESASTNQTSMYLCASRETSGTLDTGELFFGEGSRLTVL.

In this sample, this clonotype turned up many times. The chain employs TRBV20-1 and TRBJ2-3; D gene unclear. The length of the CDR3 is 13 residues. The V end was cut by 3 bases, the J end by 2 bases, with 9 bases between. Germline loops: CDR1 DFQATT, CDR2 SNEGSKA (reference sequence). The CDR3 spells CSASVLLTDTQYF. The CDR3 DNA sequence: TGCAGTGCTAGTGTTTTGCTCACAGATACGCAGTATTTT.

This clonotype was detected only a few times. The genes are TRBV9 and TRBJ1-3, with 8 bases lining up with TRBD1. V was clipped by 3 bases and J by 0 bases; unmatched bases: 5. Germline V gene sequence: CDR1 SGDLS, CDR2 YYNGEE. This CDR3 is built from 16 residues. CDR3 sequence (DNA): TGTGCCAGCAGCGAGGACAGGGTCGCCTCTGGAAACACCATATATTTT. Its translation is CASSEDRVASGNTIYF. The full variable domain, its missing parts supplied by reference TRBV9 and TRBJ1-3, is DSGVTQTPKHLITATGQRVTLRCSPRSGDLSVYWYQQSLDQGLQFLIQYYNGEERAKGNILERFSAQQFPDLHSELNLSSLELGDSALYFCASSEDRVASGNTIYFGEGSWLTVV.

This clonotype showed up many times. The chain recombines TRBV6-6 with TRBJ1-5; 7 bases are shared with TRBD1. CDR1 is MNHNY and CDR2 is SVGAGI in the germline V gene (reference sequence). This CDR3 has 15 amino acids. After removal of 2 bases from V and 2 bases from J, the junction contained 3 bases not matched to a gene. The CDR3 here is CASSYRDRGNQPQHF. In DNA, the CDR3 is TGTGCCAGCAGTTACCGCGACAGGGGCAATCAGCCCCAGCATTTT.

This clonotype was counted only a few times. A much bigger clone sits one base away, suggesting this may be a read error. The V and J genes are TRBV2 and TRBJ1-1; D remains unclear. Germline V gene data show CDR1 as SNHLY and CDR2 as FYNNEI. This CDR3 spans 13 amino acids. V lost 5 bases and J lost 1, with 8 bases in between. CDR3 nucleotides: TGTGCCAGCAGTTATCAGAGGAACACTGAAGCTTTCTTT. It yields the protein CASSYQRNTEAFF.

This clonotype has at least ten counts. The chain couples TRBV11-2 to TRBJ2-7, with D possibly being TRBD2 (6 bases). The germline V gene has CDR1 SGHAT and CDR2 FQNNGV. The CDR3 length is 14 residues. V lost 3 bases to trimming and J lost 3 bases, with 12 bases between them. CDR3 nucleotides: TGTGCCAGCAGCTTCGGAGGGGTTGACTACGAGCAGTACTTC. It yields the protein CASSFGGVDYEQYF.

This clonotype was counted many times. CDR3 residues: CARSNPVGTGGSEQYF. Here the CDR3 DNA reads TGTGCCAGATCCAACCCGGTGGGGACAGGGGGCTCCGAGCAGTACTTC. The chain couples TRBV2 to TRBJ2-7; 12 nucleotides match TRBD1. Trimming took 9 bases from V and 6 from J; bases not matched to a gene: 15. The CDR3 has 16 residues. CDR1 and CDR2 (germline): SNHLY, FYNNEI.

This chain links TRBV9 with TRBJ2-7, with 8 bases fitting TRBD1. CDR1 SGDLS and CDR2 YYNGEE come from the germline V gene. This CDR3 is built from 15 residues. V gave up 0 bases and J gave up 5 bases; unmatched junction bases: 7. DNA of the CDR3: TGTGCCAGCAGCGTAGGCAGGGGGCCCCTCCACGAGCAGTACTTC. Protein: CASSVGRGPLHEQYF.

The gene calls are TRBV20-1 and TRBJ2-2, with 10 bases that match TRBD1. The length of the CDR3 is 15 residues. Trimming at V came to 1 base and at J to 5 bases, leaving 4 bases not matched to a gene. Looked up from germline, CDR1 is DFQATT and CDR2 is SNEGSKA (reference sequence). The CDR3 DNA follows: TGCAGTGCTAGAGCCGGGACAGGGGTTACCGGGGAGCTGTTTTTT. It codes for CSARAGTGVTGELFF.

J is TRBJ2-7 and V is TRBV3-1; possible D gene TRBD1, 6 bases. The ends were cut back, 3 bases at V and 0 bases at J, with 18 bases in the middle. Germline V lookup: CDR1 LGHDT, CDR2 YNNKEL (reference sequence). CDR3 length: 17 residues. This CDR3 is CASSHYGGAGPSYEQYF. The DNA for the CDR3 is TGTGCCAGCAGCCATTATGGGGGCGCAGGGCCCTCCTACGAGCAGTACTTC.

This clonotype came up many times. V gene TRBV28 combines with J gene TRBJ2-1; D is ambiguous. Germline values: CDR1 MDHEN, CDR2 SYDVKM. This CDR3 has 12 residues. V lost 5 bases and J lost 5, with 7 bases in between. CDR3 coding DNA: TGTGCCAGCAGTGATACAGACAATGAGCAGTTCTTC. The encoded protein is CASSDTDNEQFF.

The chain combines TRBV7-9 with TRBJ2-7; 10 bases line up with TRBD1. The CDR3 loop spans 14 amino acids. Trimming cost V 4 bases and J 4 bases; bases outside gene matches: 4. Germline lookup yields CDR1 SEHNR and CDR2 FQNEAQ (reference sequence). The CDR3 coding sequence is TGTGCCAGCAGCTCGACAGGGGGCATATACGAGCAGTACTTC. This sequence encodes CASSSTGGIYEQYF. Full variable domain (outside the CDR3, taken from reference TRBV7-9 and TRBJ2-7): DTGVSQNPRHKITKRGQNVTFRCDPISEHNRLYWYRQTLGQGPEFLTYFQNEAQLEKSRLLSDRFSAERPKGSFSTLEIQRTEQGDSAMYLCASSSTGGIYEQYFGPGTRLTVT.

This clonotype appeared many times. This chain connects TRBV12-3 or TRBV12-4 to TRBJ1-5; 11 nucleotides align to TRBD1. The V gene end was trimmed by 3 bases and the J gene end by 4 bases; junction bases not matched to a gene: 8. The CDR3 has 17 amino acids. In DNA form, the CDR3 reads TGTGCCAGCAGTTTTACCGGGACAGGGGGAAGGAATCAGCCCCAGCATTTT. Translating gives CASSFTGTGGRNQPQHF.

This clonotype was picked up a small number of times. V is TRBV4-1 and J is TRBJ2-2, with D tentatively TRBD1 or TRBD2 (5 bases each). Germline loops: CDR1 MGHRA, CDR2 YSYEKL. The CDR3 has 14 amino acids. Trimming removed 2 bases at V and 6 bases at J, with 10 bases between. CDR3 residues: CASSQPQGPGELFF. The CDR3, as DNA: TGCGCCAGCAGCCAACCTCAGGGACCCGGGGAGCTGTTTTTT.

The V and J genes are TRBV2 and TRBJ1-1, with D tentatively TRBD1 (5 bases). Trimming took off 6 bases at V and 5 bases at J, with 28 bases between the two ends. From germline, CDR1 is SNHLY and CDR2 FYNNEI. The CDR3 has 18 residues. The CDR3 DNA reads TGTGCCAGCAGCGCCTCGCGACTAGCGGGGGGGGGTGGAACTGAAGCTTTCTTT. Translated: CASSASRLAGGGGTEAFF.

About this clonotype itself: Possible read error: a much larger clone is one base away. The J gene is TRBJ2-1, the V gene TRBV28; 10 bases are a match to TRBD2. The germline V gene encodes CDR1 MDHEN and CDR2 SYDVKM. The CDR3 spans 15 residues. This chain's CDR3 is CASRESGRAYNERFF. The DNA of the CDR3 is TGTGCCAGCAGGGAAAGCGGGAGGGCTTACAATGAGCGGTTCTTC.

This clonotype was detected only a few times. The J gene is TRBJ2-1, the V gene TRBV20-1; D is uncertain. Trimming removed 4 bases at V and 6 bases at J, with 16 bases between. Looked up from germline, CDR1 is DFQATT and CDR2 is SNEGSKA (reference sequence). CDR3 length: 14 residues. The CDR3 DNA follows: TGCAGTGCTATATCGAATAGGGATTCCAATGAGCAGTTCTTC. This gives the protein CSAISNRDSNEQFF.

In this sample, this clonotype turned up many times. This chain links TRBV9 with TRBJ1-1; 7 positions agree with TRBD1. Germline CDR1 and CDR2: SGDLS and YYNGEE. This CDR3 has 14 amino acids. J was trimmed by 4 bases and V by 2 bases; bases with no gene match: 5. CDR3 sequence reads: CASSVGQERTEAFF. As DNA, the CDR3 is TGTGCCAGCAGCGTCGGACAGGAACGCACTGAAGCTTTCTTT.

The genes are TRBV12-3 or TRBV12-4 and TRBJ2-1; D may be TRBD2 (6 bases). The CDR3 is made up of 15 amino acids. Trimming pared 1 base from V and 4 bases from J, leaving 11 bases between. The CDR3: CASSLELATYNEQFF. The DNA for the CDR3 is TGTGCCAGCAGTTTAGAGCTAGCGACTTACAATGAGCAGTTCTTC.

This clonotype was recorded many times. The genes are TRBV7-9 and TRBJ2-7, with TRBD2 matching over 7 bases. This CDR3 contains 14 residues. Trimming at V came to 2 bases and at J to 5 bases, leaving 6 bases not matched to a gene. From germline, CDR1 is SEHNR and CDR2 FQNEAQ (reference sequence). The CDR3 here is CASSLTWGRDEQYF. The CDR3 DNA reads TGTGCCAGCAGCTTAACCTGGGGGAGGGACGAGCAGTACTTC. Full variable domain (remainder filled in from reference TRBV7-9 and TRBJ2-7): DTGVSQNPRHKITKRGQNVTFRCDPISEHNRLYWYRQTLGQGPEFLTYFQNEAQLEKSRLLSDRFSAERPKGSFSTLEIQRTEQGDSAMYLCASSLTWGRDEQYFGPGTRLTVT.

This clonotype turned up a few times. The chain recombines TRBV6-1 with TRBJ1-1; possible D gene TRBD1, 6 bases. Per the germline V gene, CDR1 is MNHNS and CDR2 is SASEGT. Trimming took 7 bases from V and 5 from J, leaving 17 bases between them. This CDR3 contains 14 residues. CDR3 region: CASTPGGLGTEAFF. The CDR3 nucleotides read TGTGCCAGCACTCCGGGGGGGCTGGGTACTGAAGCTTTCTTT.

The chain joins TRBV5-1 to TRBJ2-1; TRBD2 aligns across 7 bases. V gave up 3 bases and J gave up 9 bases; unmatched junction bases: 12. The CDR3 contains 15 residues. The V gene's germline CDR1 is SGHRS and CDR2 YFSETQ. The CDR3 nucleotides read TGCGCCAGCAGCTCTCTAGCGGCCTCCCCGGGTGAGCAGTTCTTC. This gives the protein CASSSLAASPGEQFF.

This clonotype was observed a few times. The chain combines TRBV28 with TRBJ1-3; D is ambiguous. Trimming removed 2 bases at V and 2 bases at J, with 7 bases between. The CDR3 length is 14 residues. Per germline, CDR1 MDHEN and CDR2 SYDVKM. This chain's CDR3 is CASSLLTTGNTIYF. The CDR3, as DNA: TGTGCCAGCAGTTTACTCACCACTGGAAACACCATATATTTT.

The CDR3 spells CASSRGNRVESDTQYF. The CDR3 nucleotides are TGTGCCAGCAGCCGAGGGAACAGGGTAGAGTCAGATACGCAGTATTTT. The chain is built from TRBV4-2 and TRBJ2-3; D might be TRBD1 (6 bases). Per germline, CDR1 LGHNA and CDR2 YNFKEQ. The CDR3 sequence is 16 residues long. The germline V and J ends were trimmed by 4 bases and 4 bases, with 18 bases remaining between them.